Included here is one TCR beta chain sequence, with context. The sample originates from a study of CD8 T cells in Susac syndrome. CDR3 size: 14 residues. V dropped 6 bases and J dropped 14 bases, with 23 bases sitting between them. Germline V gives CDR1 DFQATT, CDR2 SNEGSKA (reference sequence). Random hexamers primed reverse transcription of about 0.45 to 1 ug RNA. TCR beta CDR3 was amplified by immunoSEQ multiplex PCR. This amplification extended across 54 Vbeta and 13 Jbeta segments. TCRdb called the immunoSEQ multiplex PCR reads again in MiXCR, with one record for every CDR3 protein. In the table there are over 200,000 distinct CDR3 sequences, over 90% of which are singletons. From blood CD8+ and CD4+ T cells, TCR beta sequences were generated. TEMRA cells were FACS-enriched, while CD8+ and CD4+ T cells were negatively isolated.

The TCR was taken from a human donor with multiple sclerosis. This chain uses TRBV20-1 with TRBJ1-6, with D perhaps TRBD1 (6 bases). Source material: CD4+ T cells from PBMCs. In DNA form, the CDR3 reads TGCAGTGCCAGTAACAGGGTTGAGGGGGGAACCCTCCACTTT. Protein: CSASNRVEGGTLHF.